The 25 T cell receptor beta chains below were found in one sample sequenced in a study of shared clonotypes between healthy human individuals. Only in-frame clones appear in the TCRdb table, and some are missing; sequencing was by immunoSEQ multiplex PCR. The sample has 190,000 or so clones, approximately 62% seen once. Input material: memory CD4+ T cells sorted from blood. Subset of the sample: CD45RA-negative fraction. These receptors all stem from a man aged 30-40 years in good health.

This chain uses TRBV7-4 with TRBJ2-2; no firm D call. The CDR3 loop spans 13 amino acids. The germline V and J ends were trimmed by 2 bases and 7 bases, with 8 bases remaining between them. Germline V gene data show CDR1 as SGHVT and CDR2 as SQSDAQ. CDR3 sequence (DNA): TGTGCCAGCAGCTTATCCGGTGGCGGGGAGCTGTTTTTT. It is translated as CASSLSGGGELFF. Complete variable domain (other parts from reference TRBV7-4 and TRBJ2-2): GAGVSQSPRYKVAKRGRDVALRCDSISGHVTLYWYRQTLGQGSEVLTYSQSDAQRDKSGRPSGRFSAERPERSVSTLKIQRTEQGDSAVYLCASSLSGGGELFFGEGSRLTVL.

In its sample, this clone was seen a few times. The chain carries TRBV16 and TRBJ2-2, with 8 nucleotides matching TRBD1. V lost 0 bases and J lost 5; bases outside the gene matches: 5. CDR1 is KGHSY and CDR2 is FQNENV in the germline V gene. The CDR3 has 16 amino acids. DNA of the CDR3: TGTGCCAGCAGCCAATCTCACGGACAGGGTACCGGGGAGCTGTTTTTT. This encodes CASSQSHGQGTGELFF.

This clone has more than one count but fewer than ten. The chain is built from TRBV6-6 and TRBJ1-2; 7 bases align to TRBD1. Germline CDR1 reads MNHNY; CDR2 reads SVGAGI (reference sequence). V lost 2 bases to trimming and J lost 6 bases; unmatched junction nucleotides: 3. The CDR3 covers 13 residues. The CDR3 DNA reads TGTGCCAGCAGTTACCAACAGGGGAATGGCTACACCTTC. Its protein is CASSYQQGNGYTF.

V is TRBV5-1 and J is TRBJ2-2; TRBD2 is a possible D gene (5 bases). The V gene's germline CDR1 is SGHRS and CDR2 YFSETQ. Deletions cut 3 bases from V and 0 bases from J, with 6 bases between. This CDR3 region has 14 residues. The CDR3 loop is CASSSEANTGELFF. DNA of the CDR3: TGCGCCAGCAGCTCGGAGGCGAACACCGGGGAGCTGTTTTTT.

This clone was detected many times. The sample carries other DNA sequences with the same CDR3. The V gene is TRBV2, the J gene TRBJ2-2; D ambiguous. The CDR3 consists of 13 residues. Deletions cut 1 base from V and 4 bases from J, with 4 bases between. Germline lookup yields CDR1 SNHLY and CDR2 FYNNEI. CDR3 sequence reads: CASSEVVTGELFF. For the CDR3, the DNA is TGTGCCAGCAGTGAAGTGGTCACCGGGGAGCTGTTTTTT. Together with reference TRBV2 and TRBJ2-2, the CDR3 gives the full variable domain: EPEVTQTPSHQVTQMGQEVILRCVPISNHLYFYWYRQILGQKVEFLVSFYNNEISEKSEIFDDQFSVERPDGSNFTLKIRSTKLEDSAMYFCASSEVVTGELFFGEGSRLTVL.

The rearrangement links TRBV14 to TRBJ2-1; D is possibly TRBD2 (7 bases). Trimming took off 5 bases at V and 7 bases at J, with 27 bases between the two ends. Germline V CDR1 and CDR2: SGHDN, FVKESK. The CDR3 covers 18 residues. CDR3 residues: CASSSRRGALGLLNEQFF. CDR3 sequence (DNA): TGTGCCAGCAGCTCCAGACGGGGGGCGTTGGGACTACTAAATGAGCAGTTCTTC.

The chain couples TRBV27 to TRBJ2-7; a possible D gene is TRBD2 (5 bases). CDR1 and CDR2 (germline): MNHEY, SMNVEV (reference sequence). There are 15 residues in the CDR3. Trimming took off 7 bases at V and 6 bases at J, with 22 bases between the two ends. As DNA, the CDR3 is TGTGCCAGCAAAGGGAGCGGCCTCGGTGCCCCCGAGCAGTACTTC. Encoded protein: CASKGSGLGAPEQYF.

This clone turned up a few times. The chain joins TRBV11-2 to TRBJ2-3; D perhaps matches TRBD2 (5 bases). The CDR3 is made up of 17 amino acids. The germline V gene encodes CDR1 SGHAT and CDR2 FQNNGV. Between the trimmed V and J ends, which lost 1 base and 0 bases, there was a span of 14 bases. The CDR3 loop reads CASSLGILAASTDTQYF. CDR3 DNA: TGTGCCAGCAGCTTAGGGATTCTAGCAGCGAGCACAGATACGCAGTATTTT.

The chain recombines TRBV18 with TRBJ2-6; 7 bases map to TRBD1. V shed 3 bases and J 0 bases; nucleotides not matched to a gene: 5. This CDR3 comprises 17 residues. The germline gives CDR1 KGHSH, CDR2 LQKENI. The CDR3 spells CASSPGTVGSGANVLTF. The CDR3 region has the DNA TGTGCCAGCTCACCCGGGACAGTGGGCTCTGGGGCCAACGTCCTGACTTTC.

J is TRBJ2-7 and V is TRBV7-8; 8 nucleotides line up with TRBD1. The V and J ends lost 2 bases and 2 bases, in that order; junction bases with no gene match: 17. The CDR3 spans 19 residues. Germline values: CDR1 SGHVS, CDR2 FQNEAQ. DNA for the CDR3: TGTGCCAGCAGCTTAACGGCCTTAGGGTTCGACAGGGGTGCCTACGAGCAGTACTTC. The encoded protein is CASSLTALGFDRGAYEQYF.

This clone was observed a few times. In nucleotides, the CDR3 is TGTGCCAGCAATGGGGAAATGAACACTGAAGCTTTCTTT. Encoded protein: CASNGEMNTEAFF. The J gene is TRBJ1-1, the V gene TRBV2; D is unresolved. Germline CDR1 reads SNHLY; CDR2 reads FYNNEI. V dropped 7 bases and J dropped 0 bases, with 9 bases sitting between them. The CDR3 spans 13 residues.

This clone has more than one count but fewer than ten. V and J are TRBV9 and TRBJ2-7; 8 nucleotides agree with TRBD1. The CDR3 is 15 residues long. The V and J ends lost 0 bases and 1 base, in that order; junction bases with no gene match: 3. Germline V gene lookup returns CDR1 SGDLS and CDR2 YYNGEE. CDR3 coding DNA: TGTGCCAGCAGCGTAGGGACAGGGATATCCTACGAGCAGTACTTC. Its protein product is CASSVGTGISYEQYF. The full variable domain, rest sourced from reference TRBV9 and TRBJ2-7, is DSGVTQTPKHLITATGQRVTLRCSPRSGDLSVYWYQQSLDQGLQFLIQYYNGEERAKGNILERFSAQQFPDLHSELNLSSLELGDSALYFCASSVGTGISYEQYFGPGTRLTVT.

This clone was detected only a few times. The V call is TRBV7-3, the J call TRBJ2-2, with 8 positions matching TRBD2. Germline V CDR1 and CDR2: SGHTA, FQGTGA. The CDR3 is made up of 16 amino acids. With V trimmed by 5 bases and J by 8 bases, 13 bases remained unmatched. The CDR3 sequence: CASSPTGGTLGGELFF. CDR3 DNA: TGTGCCAGCAGCCCAACGGGGGGGACCCTCGGTGGGGAGCTGTTTTTT.

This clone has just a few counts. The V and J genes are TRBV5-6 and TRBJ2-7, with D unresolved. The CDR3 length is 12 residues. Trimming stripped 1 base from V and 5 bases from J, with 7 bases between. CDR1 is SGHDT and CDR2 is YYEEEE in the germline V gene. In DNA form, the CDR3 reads TGTGCCAGCAGCTTGATAGATAACGAGCAGTACTTC. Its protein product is CASSLIDNEQYF.

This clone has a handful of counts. The CDR3, as DNA: TGTGCCAGCAGCTATCTACCGCTGGACACTGAAGCTTTCTTT. Amino acid sequence: CASSYLPLDTEAFF. This sequence joins TRBV2 and TRBJ1-1; D call uncertain. With 6 bases removed from V and 3 bases from J, the gap between germline ends came to 14 bases. CDR3 length equals 14 residues. Germline V gene lookup returns CDR1 SNHLY and CDR2 FYNNEI.

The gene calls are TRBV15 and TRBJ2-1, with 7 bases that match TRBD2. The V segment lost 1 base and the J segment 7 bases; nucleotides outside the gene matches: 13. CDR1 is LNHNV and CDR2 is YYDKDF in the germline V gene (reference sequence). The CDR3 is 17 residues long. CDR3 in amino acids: CATSRAVFGGRSNEQFF. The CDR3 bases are TGTGCCACCAGCAGAGCCGTTTTTGGCGGGAGATCGAATGAGCAGTTCTTC.

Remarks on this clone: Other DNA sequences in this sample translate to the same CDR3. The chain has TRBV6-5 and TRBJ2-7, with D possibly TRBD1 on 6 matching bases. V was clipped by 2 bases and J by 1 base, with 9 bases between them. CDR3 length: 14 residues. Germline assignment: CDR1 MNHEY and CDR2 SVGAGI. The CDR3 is CASSYGGQSYEQYF. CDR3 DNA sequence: TGTGCCAGCAGTTACGGGGGACAATCCTACGAGCAGTACTTC.

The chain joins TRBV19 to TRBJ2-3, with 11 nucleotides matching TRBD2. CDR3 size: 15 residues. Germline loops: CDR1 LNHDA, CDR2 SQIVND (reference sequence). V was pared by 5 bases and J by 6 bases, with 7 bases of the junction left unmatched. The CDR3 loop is CASSPLTSGMDTQYF. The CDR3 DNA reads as TGTGCCAGTAGTCCCTTGACTAGCGGGATGGATACGCAGTATTTT.

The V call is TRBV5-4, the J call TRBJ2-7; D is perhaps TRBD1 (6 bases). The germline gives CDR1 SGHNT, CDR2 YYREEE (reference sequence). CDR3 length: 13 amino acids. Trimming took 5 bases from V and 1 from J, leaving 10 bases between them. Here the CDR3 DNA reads TGTGCCAGCAGACAGGGCAGGTCCTACGAGCAGTACTTC. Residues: CASRQGRSYEQYF.

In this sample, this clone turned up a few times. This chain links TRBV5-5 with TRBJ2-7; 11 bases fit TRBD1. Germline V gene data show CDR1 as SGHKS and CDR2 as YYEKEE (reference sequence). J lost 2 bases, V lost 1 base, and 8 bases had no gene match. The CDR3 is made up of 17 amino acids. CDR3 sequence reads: CASSLFPGQGATYEQYF. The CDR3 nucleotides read TGTGCCAGCAGCTTGTTCCCCGGACAGGGGGCAACCTACGAGCAGTACTTC.

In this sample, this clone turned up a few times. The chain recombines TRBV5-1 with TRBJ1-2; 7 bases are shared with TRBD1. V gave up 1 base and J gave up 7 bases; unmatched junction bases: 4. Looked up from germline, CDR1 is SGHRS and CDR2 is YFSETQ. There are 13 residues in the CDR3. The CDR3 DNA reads TGCGCCAGCAGCTTGACAGGGGATGCTGGCTACACCTTC. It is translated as CASSLTGDAGYTF.

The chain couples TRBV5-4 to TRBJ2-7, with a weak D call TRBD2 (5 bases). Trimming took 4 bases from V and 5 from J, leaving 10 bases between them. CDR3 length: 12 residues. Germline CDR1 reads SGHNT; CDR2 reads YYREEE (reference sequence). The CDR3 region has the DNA TGTGCCAGCAGCCCCCGGGGTAACGAGCAGTACTTC. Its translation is CASSPRGNEQYF.

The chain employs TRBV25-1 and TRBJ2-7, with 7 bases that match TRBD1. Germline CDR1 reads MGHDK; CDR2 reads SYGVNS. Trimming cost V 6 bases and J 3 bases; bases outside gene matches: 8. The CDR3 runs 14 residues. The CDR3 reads CASSVGTANYEQYF. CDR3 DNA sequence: TGTGCCAGCAGCGTTGGGACAGCCAACTACGAGCAGTACTTC.

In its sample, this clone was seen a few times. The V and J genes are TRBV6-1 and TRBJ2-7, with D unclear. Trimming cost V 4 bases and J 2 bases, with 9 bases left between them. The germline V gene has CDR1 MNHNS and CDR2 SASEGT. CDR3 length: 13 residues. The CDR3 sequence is CASSAPVTYEQYF. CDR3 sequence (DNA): TGTGCCAGCAGTGCCCCGGTAACCTACGAGCAGTACTTC.

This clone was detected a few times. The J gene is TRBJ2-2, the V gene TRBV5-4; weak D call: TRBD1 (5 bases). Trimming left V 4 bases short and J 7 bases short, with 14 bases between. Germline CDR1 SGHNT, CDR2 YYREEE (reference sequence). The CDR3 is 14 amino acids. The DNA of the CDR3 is TGTGCCAGCAGCCACACTCCAGGGCTCGGGGAGCTGTTTTTT. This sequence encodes CASSHTPGLGELFF.